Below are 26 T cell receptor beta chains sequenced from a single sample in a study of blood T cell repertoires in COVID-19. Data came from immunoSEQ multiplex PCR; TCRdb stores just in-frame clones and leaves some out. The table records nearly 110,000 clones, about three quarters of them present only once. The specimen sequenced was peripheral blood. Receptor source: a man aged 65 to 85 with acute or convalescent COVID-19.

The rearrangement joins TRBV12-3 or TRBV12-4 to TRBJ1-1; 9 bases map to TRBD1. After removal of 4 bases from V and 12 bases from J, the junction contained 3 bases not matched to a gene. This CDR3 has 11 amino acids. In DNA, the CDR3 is TGTGCCAGCAGTTCAGGACAGGGGACTTTCTTT. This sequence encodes CASSSGQGTFF.

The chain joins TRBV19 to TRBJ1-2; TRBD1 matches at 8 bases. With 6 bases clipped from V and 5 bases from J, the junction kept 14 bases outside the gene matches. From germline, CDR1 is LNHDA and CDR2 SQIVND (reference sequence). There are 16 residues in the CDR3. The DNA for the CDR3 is TGTGCCAGTAGGAACCACCTGACAGGGGCGAGATATGGCTACACCTTC. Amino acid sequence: CASRNHLTGARYGYTF.

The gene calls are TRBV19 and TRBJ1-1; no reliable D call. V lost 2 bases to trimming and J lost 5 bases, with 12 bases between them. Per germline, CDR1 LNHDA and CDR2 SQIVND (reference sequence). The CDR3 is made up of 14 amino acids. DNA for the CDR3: TGTGCCAGTAGTATAAATCTCGTGAGGACTGAAGCTTTCTTT. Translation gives CASSINLVRTEAFF.

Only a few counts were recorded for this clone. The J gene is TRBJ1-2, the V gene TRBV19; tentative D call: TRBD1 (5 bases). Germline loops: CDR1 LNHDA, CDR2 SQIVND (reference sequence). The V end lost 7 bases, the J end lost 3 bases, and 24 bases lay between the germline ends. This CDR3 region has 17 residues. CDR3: CASTPGLPNPSYYGYTF. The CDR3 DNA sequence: TGTGCCAGTACCCCAGGGCTCCCTAATCCCTCCTACTATGGCTACACCTTC.

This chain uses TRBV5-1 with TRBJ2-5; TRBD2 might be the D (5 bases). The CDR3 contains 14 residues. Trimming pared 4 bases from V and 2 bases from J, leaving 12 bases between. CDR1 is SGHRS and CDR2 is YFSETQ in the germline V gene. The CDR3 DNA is TGCGCCAGCAGCCCGGGGTCACTTCAAGAGACCCAGTACTTC. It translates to CASSPGSLQETQYF.

Written as DNA, the CDR3 is TGTGCCAGCAGTGAAATTCTCCCGGGCCAGGGGAACACCGGGGAGCTGTTTTTT. This translates into CASSEILPGQGNTGELFF. This chain links TRBV2 with TRBJ2-2; TRBD1 might be the D (5 bases). There are 18 residues in the CDR3. The V end lost 2 bases, the J end lost 1 base, and 17 bases lay between the germline ends. Germline V gene data show CDR1 as SNHLY and CDR2 as FYNNEI.

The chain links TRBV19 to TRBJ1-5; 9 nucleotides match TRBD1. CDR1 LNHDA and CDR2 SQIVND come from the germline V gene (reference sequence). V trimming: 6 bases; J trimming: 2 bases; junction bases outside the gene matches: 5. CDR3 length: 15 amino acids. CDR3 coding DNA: TGTGCCAGTAGCTGGGGACAGGGCGGCAATCAGCCCCAGCATTTT. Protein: CASSWGQGGNQPQHF.

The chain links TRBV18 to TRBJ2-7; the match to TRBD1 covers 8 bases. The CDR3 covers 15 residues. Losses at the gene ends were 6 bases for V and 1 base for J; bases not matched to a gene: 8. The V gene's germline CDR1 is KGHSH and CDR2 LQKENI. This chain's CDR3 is CASSATGVGSYEQYF. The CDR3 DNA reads TGTGCCAGCTCCGCGACAGGGGTCGGGTCCTACGAGCAGTACTTC.

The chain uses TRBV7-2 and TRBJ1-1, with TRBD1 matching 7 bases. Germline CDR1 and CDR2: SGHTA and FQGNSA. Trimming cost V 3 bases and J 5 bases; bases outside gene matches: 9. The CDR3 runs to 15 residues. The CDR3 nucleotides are TGTGCCAGCAGCTTCTTAACAGGGGCTGGGACTGAAGCTTTCTTT. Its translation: CASSFLTGAGTEAFF.

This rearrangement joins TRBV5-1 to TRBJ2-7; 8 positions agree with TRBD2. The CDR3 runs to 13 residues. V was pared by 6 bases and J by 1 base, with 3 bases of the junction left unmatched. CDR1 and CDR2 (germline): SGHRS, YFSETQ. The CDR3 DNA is TGCGCCAGCAAACGGGGGGGTTCCTACGAGCAGTACTTC. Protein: CASKRGGSYEQYF.

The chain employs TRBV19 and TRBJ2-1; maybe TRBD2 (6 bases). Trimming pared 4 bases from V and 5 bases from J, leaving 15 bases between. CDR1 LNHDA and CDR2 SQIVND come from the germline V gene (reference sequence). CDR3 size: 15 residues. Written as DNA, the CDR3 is TGTGCCAGTAGTAATTGGGGCGGGGCTGACAATGAGCAGTTCTTC. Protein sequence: CASSNWGGADNEQFF.

This CDR3 is CASSLWTVEDQPQHF. The CDR3 DNA sequence: TGTGCCAGCAGTTTGTGGACAGTAGAGGATCAGCCCCAGCATTTT. The chain carries TRBV6-2 or TRBV6-3 and TRBJ1-5, with D possibly TRBD1 on 6 matching bases. Looked up from germline, CDR1 is MNHEY and CDR2 is SVGEGT. There are 15 residues in the CDR3. Trimming pared 4 bases from V and 5 bases from J, leaving 15 bases between.

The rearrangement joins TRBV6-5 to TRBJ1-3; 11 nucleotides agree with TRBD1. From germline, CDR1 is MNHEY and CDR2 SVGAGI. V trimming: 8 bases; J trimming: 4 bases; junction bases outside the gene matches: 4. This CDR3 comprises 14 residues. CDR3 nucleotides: TGTGCCAGCGAGGACAGGGGGCGCGGAAACACCATATATTTT. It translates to CASEDRGRGNTIYF.

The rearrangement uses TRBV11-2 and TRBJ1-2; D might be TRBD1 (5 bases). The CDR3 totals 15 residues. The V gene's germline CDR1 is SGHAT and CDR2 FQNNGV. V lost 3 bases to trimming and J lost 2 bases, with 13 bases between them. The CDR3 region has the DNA TGTGCCAGCAGCTTCGCCGGGACTGAGAACTATGGCTACACCTTC. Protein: CASSFAGTENYGYTF.

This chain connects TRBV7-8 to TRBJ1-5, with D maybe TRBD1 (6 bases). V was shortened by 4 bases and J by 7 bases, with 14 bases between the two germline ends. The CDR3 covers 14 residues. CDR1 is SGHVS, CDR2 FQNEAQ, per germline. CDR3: CASSSTGNPQPQHF. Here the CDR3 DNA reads TGTGCCAGCAGCTCTACAGGGAACCCACAGCCCCAGCATTTT.

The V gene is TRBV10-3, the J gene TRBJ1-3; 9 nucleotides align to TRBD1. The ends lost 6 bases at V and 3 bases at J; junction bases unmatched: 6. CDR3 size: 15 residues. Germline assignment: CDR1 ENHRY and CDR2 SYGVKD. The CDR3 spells CAIREDRGSGNTIYF. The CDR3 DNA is TGTGCCATCAGGGAGGACAGGGGAAGTGGAAACACCATATATTTT.

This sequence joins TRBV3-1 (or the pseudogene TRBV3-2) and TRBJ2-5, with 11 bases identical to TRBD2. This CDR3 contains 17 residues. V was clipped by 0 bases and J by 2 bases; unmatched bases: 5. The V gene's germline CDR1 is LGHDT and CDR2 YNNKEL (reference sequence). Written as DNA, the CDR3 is TGTGCCAGCAGCCAAGAAGGGATAGCGGGGGGGCAAGAGACCCAGTACTTC. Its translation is CASSQEGIAGGQETQYF.

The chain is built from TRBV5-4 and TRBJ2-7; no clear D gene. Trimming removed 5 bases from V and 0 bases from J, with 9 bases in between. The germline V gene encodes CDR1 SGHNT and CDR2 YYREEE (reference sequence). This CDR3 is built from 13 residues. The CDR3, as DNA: TGTGCCAGCAGTCCAACTGACTCCTACGAGCAGTACTTC. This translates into CASSPTDSYEQYF.

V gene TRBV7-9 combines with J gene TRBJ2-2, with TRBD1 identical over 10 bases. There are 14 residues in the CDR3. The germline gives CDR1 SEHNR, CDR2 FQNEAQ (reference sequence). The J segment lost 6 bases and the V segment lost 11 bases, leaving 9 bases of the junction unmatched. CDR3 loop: CAVTGGSVPGELFF. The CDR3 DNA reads TGTGCCGTGACAGGGGGCTCCGTCCCCGGGGAGCTGTTTTTT.

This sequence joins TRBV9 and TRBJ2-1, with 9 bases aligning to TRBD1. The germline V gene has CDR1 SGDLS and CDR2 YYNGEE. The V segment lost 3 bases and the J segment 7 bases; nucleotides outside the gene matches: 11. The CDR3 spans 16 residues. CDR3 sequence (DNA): TGTGCCAGCAGCGCCTACCCGGGACAGGGTGGAAATGAGCAGTTCTTC. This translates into CASSAYPGQGGNEQFF.

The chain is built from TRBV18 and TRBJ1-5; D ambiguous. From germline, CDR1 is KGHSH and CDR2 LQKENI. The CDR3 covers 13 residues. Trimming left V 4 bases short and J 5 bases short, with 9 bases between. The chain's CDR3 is CASSLTVDQPQHF. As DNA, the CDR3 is TGTGCCAGCTCACTCACCGTAGATCAGCCCCAGCATTTT.

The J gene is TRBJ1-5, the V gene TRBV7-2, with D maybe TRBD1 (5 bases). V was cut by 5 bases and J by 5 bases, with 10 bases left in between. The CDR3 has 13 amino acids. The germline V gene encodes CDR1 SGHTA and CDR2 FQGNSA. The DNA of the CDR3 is TGTGCCAGCAGCCCAGGAGGGGATCAGCCCCAGCATTTT. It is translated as CASSPGGDQPQHF.

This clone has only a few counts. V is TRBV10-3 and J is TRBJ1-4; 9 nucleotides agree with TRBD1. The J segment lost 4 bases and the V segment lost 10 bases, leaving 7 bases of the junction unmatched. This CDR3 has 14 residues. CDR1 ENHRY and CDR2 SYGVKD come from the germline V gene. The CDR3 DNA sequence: TGTGCCACCGCCGGGACAGGGCTTAATGAAAAACTGTTTTTT. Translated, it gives CATAGTGLNEKLFF.

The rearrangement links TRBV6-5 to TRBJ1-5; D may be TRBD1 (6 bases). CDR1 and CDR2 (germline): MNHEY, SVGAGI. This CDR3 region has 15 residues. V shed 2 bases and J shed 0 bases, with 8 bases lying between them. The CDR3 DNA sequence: TGTGCCAGCAGTTACGGACAGAATAGCAATCAGCCCCAGCATTTT. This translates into CASSYGQNSNQPQHF.

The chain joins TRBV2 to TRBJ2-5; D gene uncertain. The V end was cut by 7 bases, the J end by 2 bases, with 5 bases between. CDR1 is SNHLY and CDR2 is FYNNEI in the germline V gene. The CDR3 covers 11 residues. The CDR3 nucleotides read TGTGCCAGCAAATTACAAGAGACCCAGTACTTC. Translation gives CASKLQETQYF. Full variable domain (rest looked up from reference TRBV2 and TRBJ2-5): EPEVTQTPSHQVTQMGQEVILRCVPISNHLYFYWYRQILGQKVEFLVSFYNNEISEKSEIFDDQFSVERPDGSNFTLKIRSTKLEDSAMYFCASKLQETQYFGPGTRLLVL.

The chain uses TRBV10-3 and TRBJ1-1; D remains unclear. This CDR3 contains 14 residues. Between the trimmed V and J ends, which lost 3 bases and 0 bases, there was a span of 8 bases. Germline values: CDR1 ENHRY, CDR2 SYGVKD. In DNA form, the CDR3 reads TGTGCCATCAGTGAAGGGAGGCTGAACACTGAAGCTTTCTTT. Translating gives CAISEGRLNTEAFF.